This T cell receptor beta chain was obtained from a study of T cells in Graves' hyperthyroidism and ophthalmopathy. On the study more broadly: Peripheral blood specimens were obtained at initial diagnosis, prior to any treatment.

This clonotype was seen ten or more times. Its antigen is undetermined. It was RNA transcripts that yielded the amplified TCR beta CDR3 regions. Initially, a first-round RT-PCR of the TCR CDR3 employed the HTBI primer set. TCRdb called the multiplex PCR reads again in MiXCR, with one record for every CDR3 protein. The table shows 600,000 or so distinct CDR3 sequences, with 11% to 15% occurring only once. Findings and caveats of the study: Most thyroid clonotypes expanded above 0.001 were also detected in blood.

The CDR3 sequence is 20 residues long. With V trimmed by 3 bases and J by 0 bases, 11 bases remained unmatched. CDR1 MDHEN and CDR2 SYDVKM come from the germline V gene. The clonotype was recovered from a woman aged 18 to 35 with Graves' ophthalmopathy. The J gene is TRBJ2-3, the V gene TRBV28; TRBD2 agrees at 14 bases. Sequencing was performed on blood. CDR3 residues: CASSFPHRLAGGPSTDTQYF. The CDR3 nucleotides read TGTGCCAGCAGTTTCCCCCACAGACTAGCGGGAGGGCCTAGCACAGATACGCAGTATTTT.